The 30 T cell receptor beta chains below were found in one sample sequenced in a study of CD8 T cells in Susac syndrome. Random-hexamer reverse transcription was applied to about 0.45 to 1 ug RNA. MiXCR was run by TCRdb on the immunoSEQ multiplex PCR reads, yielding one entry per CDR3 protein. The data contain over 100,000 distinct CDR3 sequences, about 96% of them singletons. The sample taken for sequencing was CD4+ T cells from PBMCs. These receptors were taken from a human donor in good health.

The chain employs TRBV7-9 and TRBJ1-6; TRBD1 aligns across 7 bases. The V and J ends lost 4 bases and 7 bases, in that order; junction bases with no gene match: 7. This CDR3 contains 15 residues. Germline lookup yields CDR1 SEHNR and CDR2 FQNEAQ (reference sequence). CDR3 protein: CASSYRTGENSPLHF. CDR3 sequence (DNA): TGTGCCAGCAGCTACCGGACAGGCGAAAATTCACCCCTCCACTTT.

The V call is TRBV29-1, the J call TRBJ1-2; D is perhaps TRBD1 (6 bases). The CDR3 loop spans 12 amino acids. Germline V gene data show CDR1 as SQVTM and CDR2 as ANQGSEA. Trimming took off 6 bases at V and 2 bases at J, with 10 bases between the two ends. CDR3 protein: CSVMDSNYGYTF. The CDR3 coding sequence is TGCAGCGTCATGGACAGCAACTATGGCTACACCTTC.

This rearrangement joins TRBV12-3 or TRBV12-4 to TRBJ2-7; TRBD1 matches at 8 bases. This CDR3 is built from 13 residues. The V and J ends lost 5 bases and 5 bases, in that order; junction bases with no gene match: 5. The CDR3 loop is CASSLQTGDEQYF. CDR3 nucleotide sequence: TGTGCCAGCAGTCTCCAGACAGGGGACGAGCAGTACTTC.

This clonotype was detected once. The CDR3 DNA sequence: TGTGCCACCAGCAATCGAGGGGGGGGCACCGGGGAGCTGTTTTTT. Translating it yields CATSNRGGGTGELFF. The rearrangement joins TRBV15 to TRBJ2-2, with D perhaps TRBD2 (7 bases). Germline V gene data show CDR1 as LNHNV and CDR2 as YYDKDF (reference sequence). The ends were cut back, 4 bases at V and 4 bases at J, with 13 bases in the middle. The CDR3 totals 15 residues.

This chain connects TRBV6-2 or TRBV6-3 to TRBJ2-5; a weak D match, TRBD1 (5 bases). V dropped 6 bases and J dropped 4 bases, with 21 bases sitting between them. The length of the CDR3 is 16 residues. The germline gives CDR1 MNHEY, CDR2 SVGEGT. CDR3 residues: CASSSGAGPGSETQYF. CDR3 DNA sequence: TGTGCCAGCAGCAGTGGGGCCGGTCCAGGGTCAGAGACCCAGTACTTC.

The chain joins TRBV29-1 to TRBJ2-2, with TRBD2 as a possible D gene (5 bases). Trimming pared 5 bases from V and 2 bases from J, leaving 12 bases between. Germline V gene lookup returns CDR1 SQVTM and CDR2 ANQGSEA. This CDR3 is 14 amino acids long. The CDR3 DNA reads TGCAGCGTTCGCCGGGGAACTAACACCGGGGAGCTGTTTTTT. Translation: CSVRRGTNTGELFF.

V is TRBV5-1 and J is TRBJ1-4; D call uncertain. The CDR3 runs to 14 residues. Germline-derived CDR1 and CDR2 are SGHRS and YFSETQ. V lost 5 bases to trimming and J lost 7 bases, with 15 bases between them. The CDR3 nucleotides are TGCGCCAGCAGGGAGCAGGCATCCAGTGAAAAACTGTTTTTT. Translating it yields CASREQASSEKLFF.

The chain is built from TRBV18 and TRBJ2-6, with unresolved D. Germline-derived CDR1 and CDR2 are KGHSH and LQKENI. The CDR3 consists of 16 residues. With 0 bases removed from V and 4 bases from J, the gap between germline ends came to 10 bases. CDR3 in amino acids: CASSPPQAPGANVLTF. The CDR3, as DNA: TGTGCCAGCTCACCACCGCAGGCCCCCGGGGCCAACGTCCTGACTTTC.

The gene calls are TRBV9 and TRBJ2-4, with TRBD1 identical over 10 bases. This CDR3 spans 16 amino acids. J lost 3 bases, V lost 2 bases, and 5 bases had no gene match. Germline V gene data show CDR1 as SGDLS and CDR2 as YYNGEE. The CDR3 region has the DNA TGTGCCAGCAGCGTCGGGACAGGGGAGAGCAAAAACATTCAGTACTTC. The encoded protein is CASSVGTGESKNIQYF.

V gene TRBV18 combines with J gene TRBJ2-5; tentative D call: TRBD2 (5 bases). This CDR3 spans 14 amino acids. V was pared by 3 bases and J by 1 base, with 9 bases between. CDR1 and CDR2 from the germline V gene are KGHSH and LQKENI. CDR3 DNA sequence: TGTGCCAGCTCACCTCGGACTTCCCAAGAGACCCAGTACTTC. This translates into CASSPRTSQETQYF.

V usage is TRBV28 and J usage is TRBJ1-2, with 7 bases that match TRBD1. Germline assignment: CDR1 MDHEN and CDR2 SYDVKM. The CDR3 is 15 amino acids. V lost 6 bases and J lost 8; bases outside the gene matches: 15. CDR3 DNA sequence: TGTGCCAGCAGCCCTCCCCCAGGACAGGTTAAGGGCTACACCTTC. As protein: CASSPPPGQVKGYTF.

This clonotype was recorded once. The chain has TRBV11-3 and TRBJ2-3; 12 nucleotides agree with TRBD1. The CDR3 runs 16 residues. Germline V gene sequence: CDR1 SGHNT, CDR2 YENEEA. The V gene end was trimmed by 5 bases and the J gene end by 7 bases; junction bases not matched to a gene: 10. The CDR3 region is CASSLTGQGAQHTQYF. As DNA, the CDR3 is TGTGCCAGCAGCCTGACGGGACAGGGGGCGCAACATACGCAGTATTTT. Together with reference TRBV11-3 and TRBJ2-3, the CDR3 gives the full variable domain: EAGVVQSPRYKIIEKKQPVAFWCNPISGHNTLYWYLQNLGQGPELLIRYENEEAVDDSQLPKDRFSAERLKGVDSTLKIQPAELGDSAVYLCASSLTGQGAQHTQYFGPGTRLTVL.

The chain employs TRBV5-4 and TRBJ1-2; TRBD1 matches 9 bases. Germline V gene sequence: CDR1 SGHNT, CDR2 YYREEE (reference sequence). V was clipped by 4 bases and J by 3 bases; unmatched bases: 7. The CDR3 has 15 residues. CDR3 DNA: TGTGCCAGCAGCCACCGACAGGGGGGGGACTATGGCTACACCTTC. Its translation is CASSHRQGGDYGYTF.

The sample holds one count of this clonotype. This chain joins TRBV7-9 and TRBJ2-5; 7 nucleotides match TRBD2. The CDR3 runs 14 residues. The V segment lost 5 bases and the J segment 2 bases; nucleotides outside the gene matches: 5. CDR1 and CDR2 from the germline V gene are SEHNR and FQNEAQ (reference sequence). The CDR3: CASSPWGGQETQYF. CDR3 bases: TGTGCCAGCAGCCCCTGGGGGGGGCAAGAGACCCAGTACTTC.

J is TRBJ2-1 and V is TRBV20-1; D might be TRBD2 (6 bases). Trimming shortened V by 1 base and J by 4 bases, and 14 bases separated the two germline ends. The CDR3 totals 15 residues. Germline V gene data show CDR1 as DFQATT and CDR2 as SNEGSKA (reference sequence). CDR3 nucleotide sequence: TGCAGTGCTAGAGTGGACTACGGAAAATACAATGAGCAGTTCTTC. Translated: CSARVDYGKYNEQFF.

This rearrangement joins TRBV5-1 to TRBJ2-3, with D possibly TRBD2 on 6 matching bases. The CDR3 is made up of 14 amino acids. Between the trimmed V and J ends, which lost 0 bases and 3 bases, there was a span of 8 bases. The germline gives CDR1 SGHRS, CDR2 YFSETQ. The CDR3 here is CASSLGGATDTQYF. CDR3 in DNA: TGCGCCAGCAGCTTGGGCGGGGCAACAGATACGCAGTATTTT.

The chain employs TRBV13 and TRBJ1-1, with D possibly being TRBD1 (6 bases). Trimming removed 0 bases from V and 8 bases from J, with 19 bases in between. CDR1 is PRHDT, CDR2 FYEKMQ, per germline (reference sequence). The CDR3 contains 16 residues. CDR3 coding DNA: TGTGCCAGCAGCTTAGGGGTTGGGGACAAAACAACAGAAGCTTTCTTT. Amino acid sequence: CASSLGVGDKTTEAFF. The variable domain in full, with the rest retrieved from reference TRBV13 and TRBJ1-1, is AAGVIQSPRHLIKEKRETATLKCYPIPRHDTVYWYQQGPGQDPQFLISFYEKMQSDKGSIPDRFSAQQFSDYHSELNMSSLELGDSALYFCASSLGVGDKTTEAFFGQGTRLTVV.

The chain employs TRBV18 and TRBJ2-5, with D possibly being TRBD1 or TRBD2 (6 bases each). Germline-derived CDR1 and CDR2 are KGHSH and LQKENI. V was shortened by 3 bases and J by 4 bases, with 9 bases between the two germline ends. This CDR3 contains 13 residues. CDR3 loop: CASSPPGAETQYF. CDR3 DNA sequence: TGTGCCAGCTCACCCCCGGGGGCAGAGACCCAGTACTTC.

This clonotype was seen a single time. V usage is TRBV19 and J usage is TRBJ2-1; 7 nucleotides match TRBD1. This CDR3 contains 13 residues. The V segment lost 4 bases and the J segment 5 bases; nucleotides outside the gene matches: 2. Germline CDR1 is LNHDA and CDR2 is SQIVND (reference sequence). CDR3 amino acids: CASSKGTDNEQFF. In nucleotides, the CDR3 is TGTGCCAGTAGTAAGGGGACAGACAATGAGCAGTTCTTC.

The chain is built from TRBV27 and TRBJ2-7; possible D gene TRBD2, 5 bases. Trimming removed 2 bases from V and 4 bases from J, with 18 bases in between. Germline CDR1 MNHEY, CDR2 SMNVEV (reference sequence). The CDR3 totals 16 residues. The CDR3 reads CASSLRRVGSGYEQYF. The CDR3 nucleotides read TGTGCCAGCAGTTTAAGGCGGGTGGGCAGTGGATACGAGCAGTACTTC.

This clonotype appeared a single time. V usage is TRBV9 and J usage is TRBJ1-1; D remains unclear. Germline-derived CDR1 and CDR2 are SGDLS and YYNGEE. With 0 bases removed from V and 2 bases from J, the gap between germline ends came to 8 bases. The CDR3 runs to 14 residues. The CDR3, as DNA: TGTGCCAGCAGCGTAGAGAGGTCCAACACTGAAGCTTTCTTT. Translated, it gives CASSVERSNTEAFF. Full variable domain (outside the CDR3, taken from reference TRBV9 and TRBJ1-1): DSGVTQTPKHLITATGQRVTLRCSPRSGDLSVYWYQQSLDQGLQFLIQYYNGEERAKGNILERFSAQQFPDLHSELNLSSLELGDSALYFCASSVERSNTEAFFGQGTRLTVV.

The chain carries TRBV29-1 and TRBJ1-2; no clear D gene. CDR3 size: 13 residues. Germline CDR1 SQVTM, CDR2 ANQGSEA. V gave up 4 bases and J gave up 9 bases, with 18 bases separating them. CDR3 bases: TGCAGCGTTGGAGCTATAGGCAGTAGGAGCTACACCTTC. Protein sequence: CSVGAIGSRSYTF.

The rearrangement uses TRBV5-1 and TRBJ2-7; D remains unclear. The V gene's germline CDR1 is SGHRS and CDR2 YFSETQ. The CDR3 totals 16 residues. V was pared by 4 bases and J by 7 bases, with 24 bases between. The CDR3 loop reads CASSPINRQGDKEQYF. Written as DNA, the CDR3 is TGCGCCAGCAGCCCCATAAACCGACAAGGAGATAAGGAGCAGTACTTC.

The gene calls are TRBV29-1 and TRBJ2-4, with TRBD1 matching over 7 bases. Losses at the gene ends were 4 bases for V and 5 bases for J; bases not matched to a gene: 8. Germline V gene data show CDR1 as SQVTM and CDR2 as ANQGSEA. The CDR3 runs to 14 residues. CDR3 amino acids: CSVAPRGIENIQYF. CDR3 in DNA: TGCAGCGTTGCCCCCAGGGGGATTGAAAACATTCAGTACTTC.

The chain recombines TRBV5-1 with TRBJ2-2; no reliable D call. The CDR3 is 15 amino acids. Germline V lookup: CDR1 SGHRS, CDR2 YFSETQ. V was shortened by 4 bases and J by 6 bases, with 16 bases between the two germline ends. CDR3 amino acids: CASSPLLSSAGELFF. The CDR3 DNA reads TGCGCCAGCAGCCCACTACTATCATCGGCCGGGGAGCTGTTTTTT. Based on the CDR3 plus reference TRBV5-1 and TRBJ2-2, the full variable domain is KAGVTQTPRYLIKTRGQQVTLSCSPISGHRSVSWYQQTPGQGLQFLFEYFSETQRNKGNFPGRFSGRQFSNSRSEMNVSTLELGDSALYLCASSPLLSSAGELFFGEGSRLTVL.

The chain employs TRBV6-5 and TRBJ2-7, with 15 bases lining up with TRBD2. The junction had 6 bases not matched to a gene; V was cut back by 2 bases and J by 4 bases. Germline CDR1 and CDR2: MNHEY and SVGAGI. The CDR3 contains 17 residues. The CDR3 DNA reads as TGTGCCAGCAGTTACCTAGGACTAGCGGGAGGGCCTTACGAGCAGTACTTC. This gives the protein CASSYLGLAGGPYEQYF.

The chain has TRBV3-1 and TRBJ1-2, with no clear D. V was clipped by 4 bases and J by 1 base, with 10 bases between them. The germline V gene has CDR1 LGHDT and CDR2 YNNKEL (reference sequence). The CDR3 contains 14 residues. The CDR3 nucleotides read TGTGCCAGCAGCCTATCCCGAGATAACTATGGCTACACCTTC. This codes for CASSLSRDNYGYTF.

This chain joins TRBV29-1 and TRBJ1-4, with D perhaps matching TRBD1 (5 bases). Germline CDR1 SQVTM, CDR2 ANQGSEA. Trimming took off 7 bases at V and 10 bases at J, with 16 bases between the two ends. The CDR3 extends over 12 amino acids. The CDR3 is CSGTGGLGKLFF. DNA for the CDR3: TGCAGCGGTACAGGAGGGTTAGGAAAACTGTTTTTT.

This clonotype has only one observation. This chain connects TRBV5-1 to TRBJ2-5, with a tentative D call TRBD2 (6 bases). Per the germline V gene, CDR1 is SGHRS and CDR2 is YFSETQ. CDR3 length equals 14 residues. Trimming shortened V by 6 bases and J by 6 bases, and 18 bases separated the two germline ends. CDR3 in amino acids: CASTPSGEVKTQYF. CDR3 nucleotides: TGCGCCAGCACCCCCTCCGGGGAGGTGAAGACCCAGTACTTC.

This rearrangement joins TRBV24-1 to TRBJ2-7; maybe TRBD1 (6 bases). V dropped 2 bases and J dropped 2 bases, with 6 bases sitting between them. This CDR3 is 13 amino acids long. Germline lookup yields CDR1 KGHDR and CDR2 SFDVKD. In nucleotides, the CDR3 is TGTGCCACCAGTGATTCAGGGGCCTACGAGCAGTACTTC. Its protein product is CATSDSGAYEQYF.